These 30 T cell receptor beta chains came from one sample sequenced in a study of cytomegalovirus exposure and HLA in healthy donors. This PCR relied on a set of 60 Vbeta primers and 13 Jbeta primers. Using immunoSEQ multiplex PCR, the repertoire was profiled, and TCRdb retains in-frame clones only, with some absent. The sample table includes tens of thousands of clones. The material sequenced was PBMCs. These receptors originate from a young man in good health and CMV-seropositive.

V is TRBV19 and J is TRBJ2-7, with D tentatively TRBD1 (6 bases). The germline V and J ends were trimmed by 5 bases and 2 bases, with 7 bases remaining between them. Germline lookup yields CDR1 LNHDA and CDR2 SQIVND (reference sequence). The CDR3 spans 12 residues. In nucleotides, the CDR3 is TGTGCCAGTAGTGAGGGGGCCTACGAGCAGTACTTC. Protein sequence: CASSEGAYEQYF.

This rearrangement joins TRBV5-1 to TRBJ1-1; no clear D. The CDR3 totals 15 residues. The ends were cut back, 2 bases at V and 1 base at J, with 12 bases in the middle. Germline CDR1 reads SGHRS; CDR2 reads YFSETQ. The CDR3 DNA follows: TGCGCCAGCAGCTTCGGAGGATCCAAGAACACTGAAGCTTTCTTT. Protein sequence: CASSFGGSKNTEAFF.

The chain combines TRBV7-9 with TRBJ1-1; TRBD1 matches 9 bases. Per the germline V gene, CDR1 is SEHNR and CDR2 is FQNEAQ (reference sequence). Trimming took 5 bases from V and 5 from J; bases not matched to a gene: 18. This CDR3 is built from 18 residues. The CDR3 sequence is CASSGKTRDRVLETEAFF. The DNA of the CDR3 is TGTGCCAGCAGCGGGAAAACCCGGGACAGGGTTTTGGAAACTGAAGCTTTCTTT.

This rearrangement joins TRBV6-5 to TRBJ1-1; D uncertain. Trimming stripped 3 bases from V and 1 base from J, with 12 bases between. The CDR3 is made up of 15 amino acids. Germline CDR1 and CDR2: MNHEY and SVGAGI. CDR3 bases: TGTGCCAGCAGTTATGGGCTGGATTGGAACACTGAAGCTTTCTTT. Protein: CASSYGLDWNTEAFF.

The V call is TRBV6-4, the J call TRBJ2-3, with TRBD2 matching 8 bases. The CDR3 contains 15 residues. After removal of 2 bases from V and 6 bases from J, the junction contained 7 bases not matched to a gene. CDR1 MRHNA and CDR2 SNTAGT come from the germline V gene. For the CDR3, the DNA is TGTGCCAGCAGTGACAGCGCGGGGGGCTTCGATACGCAGTATTTT. It translates to CASSDSAGGFDTQYF.

CDR3 bases: TGTGCCAGCAGCTCCTCGGGAAGACCCTACGAGCAGTACTTC. Amino acid sequence: CASSSSGRPYEQYF. The chain has TRBV7-9 and TRBJ2-7, with a tentative D call TRBD2 (5 bases). V was cut by 4 bases and J by 2 bases, with 12 bases left in between. CDR1 and CDR2 from the germline V gene are SEHNR and FQNEAQ (reference sequence). This CDR3 has 14 residues.

The gene calls are TRBV7-9 and TRBJ2-5; TRBD1 agrees at 9 bases. V lost 1 base, J lost 5 bases, and 5 bases stayed unmatched. This CDR3 has 15 residues. Germline V gene data show CDR1 as SEHNR and CDR2 as FQNEAQ (reference sequence). In nucleotides, the CDR3 is TGTGCCAGCAGCTTAGTGACAGGGGGAGGGGAGACCCAGTACTTC. Protein: CASSLVTGGGETQYF.

The rearrangement links TRBV7-9 to TRBJ1-5; 8 bases are shared with TRBD1. Germline V gene lookup returns CDR1 SEHNR and CDR2 FQNEAQ (reference sequence). This CDR3 is 15 amino acids long. Trimming took 1 base from V and 7 from J; bases not matched to a gene: 6. Here the CDR3 reads CASSLGGGQGQPQHF. The CDR3 DNA follows: TGTGCCAGCAGCTTAGGGGGTGGACAGGGACAGCCCCAGCATTTT. Drawing the rest from reference TRBV7-9 and TRBJ1-5, the complete variable domain is DTGVSQNPRHKITKRGQNVTFRCDPISEHNRLYWYRQTLGQGPEFLTYFQNEAQLEKSRLLSDRFSAERPKGSFSTLEIQRTEQGDSAMYLCASSLGGGQGQPQHFGDGTRLSIL.

The chain is built from TRBV7-9 and TRBJ2-3; maybe TRBD1 (5 bases). The ends were cut back, 6 bases at V and 0 bases at J, with 16 bases in the middle. Germline CDR1 reads SEHNR; CDR2 reads FQNEAQ (reference sequence). This CDR3 has 16 residues. The DNA for the CDR3 is TGTGCCAGCAGTTGGAGACAGCGTCCTAGCACAGATACGCAGTATTTT. Its protein is CASSWRQRPSTDTQYF.

The V call is TRBV13, the J call TRBJ2-5; 8 nucleotides match TRBD1. The end of the DNA is better explained by TRBJ2-7, so the J call may be wrong. Germline CDR1 reads PRHDT; CDR2 reads FYEKMQ (reference sequence). The CDR3 runs to 15 residues. The CDR3, as DNA: TGTGCCAGCAGCCCTCGCAGGGGGCCGACCTACGAGCAGTACTTC. Encoded protein: CASSPRRGPTYEQYF.

The genes are TRBV7-8 and TRBJ2-7; 11 bases map to TRBD2. The CDR3 length is 12 residues. V shed 2 bases, J shed 9 bases, and the junction held 0 bases outside the gene matches. CDR1 and CDR2 from the germline V gene are SGHVS and FQNEAQ. CDR3: CASSLTSGRQYF. Written as DNA, the CDR3 is TGTGCCAGCAGCTTAACTAGCGGGAGGCAGTACTTC. The full variable domain, completed using reference TRBV7-8 and TRBJ2-7, is GAGVSQSPRYKVAKRGQDVALRCDPISGHVSLFWYQQALGQGPEFLTYFQNEAQLDKSGLPSDRFFAERPEGSVSTLKIQRTQQEDSAVYLCASSLTSGRQYFGPGTRLTVT.

This chain uses TRBV25-1 with TRBJ2-1, with D possibly being TRBD2 (7 bases). From germline, CDR1 is MGHDK and CDR2 SYGVNS. Trimming removed 3 bases at V and 4 bases at J, with 13 bases between. The CDR3 runs 15 residues. The CDR3 DNA sequence: TGTGCCAGCAGTGAGGGGGGGGCTCGATACAATGAGCAGTTCTTC. It codes for CASSEGGARYNEQFF. Full variable domain (outside the CDR3, taken from reference TRBV25-1 and TRBJ2-1): EADIYQTPRYLVIGTGKKITLECSQTMGHDKMYWYQQDPGMELHLIHYSYGVNSTEKGDLSSESTVSRIRTEHFPLTLESARPSHTSQYLCASSEGGARYNEQFFGPGTRLTVL.

With regard to this clone: Distinct nucleotide sequences in the sample also encode this CDR3. The V call is TRBV6-4, the J call TRBJ2-3; 7 positions agree with TRBD2. The CDR3 is 15 residues long. From germline, CDR1 is MRHNA and CDR2 SNTAGT. Losses at the gene ends were 0 bases for V and 1 base for J; bases not matched to a gene: 1. CDR3 nucleotide sequence: TGTGCCAGCAGTGACTCACGGGGGGGCACAGATACGCAGTATTTT. Protein: CASSDSRGGTDTQYF.

The V gene is TRBV18, the J gene TRBJ1-1; D gene ambiguous. This CDR3 is 13 amino acids long. The germline CDR1 and CDR2 sequences are KGHSH and LQKENI. Trimming shortened V by 1 base and J by 5 bases, and 8 bases separated the two germline ends. CDR3 amino acids: CASSPQGGTEAFF. CDR3 nucleotide sequence: TGTGCCAGCTCACCACAGGGAGGAACTGAAGCTTTCTTT.

The rearrangement uses TRBV5-4 and TRBJ2-7, with a possible D match to TRBD2 (6 bases). V was pared by 6 bases and J by 5 bases, with 27 bases between. From germline, CDR1 is SGHNT and CDR2 YYREEE (reference sequence). CDR3 size: 17 residues. The CDR3 DNA follows: TGTGCCAGCACCTGGAATAGCGGCCAAGGCGCGAGGGACGAGCAGTACTTC. Residues: CASTWNSGQGARDEQYF.

J is TRBJ1-4 and V is TRBV5-1, with TRBD1 identical over 7 bases. The CDR3 runs 14 residues. Losses at the gene ends were 0 bases for V and 6 bases for J; bases not matched to a gene: 2. The germline V gene has CDR1 SGHRS and CDR2 YFSETQ. As DNA, the CDR3 is TGCGCCAGCAGCTTGGGGCAGGGGGATGAAAAACTGTTTTTT. Translating it yields CASSLGQGDEKLFF. Drawing the rest from reference TRBV5-1 and TRBJ1-4, the complete variable domain is KAGVTQTPRYLIKTRGQQVTLSCSPISGHRSVSWYQQTPGQGLQFLFEYFSETQRNKGNFPGRFSGRQFSNSRSEMNVSTLELGDSALYLCASSLGQGDEKLFFGSGTQLSVL.

V usage is TRBV19 and J usage is TRBJ2-2, with D uncertain. V was shortened by 1 base and J by 7 bases, with 4 bases between the two germline ends. The germline CDR1 and CDR2 sequences are LNHDA and SQIVND (reference sequence). This CDR3 has 12 amino acids. This chain's CDR3 is CASSIGSGELFF. The CDR3, as DNA: TGTGCCAGTAGTATAGGGAGCGGGGAGCTGTTTTTT.

The gene calls are TRBV6-1 and TRBJ1-1; D gene uncertain. Trimming cost V 7 bases and J 5 bases, with 11 bases left between them. CDR1 is MNHNS and CDR2 is SASEGT in the germline V gene. The CDR3 runs to 12 residues. CDR3 coding DNA: TGTGCCAGCAAACACAGCGGGACTGAAGCTTTCTTT. It translates to CASKHSGTEAFF.

V gene TRBV6-1 combines with J gene TRBJ1-4; no clear D gene. From germline, CDR1 is MNHNS and CDR2 SASEGT. The length of the CDR3 is 12 residues. The V and J ends lost 6 bases and 2 bases respectively, with 4 bases between them. The CDR3 DNA reads TGTGCCAGCAGCCTCACTAATGAAAAACTGTTTTTT. It yields the protein CASSLTNEKLFF.

The gene calls are TRBV19 and TRBJ1-5; a possible D gene is TRBD1 (5 bases). Trimming pared 5 bases from V and 2 bases from J, leaving 16 bases between. Looked up from germline, CDR1 is LNHDA and CDR2 is SQIVND (reference sequence). The CDR3 totals 16 residues. The CDR3 nucleotides read TGTGCCAGTAGTCCCACTCGGGGGAGGGGCAATCAGCCCCAGCATTTT. It is translated as CASSPTRGRGNQPQHF.

The chain has TRBV29-1 and TRBJ1-1; TRBD1 aligns across 7 bases. Germline trimming cut 6 bases from V and 5 bases from J; bases unmatched to any gene: 12. The CDR3 is made up of 14 amino acids. Germline lookup yields CDR1 SQVTM and CDR2 ANQGSEA. CDR3 in amino acids: CSVVAQGFGTEAFF. In DNA form, the CDR3 reads TGCAGCGTCGTTGCACAGGGGTTTGGAACTGAAGCTTTCTTT.

The V gene is TRBV12-2, the J gene TRBJ1-2; the table's D gene call, TRBD1, was not cross checked with the DNA. TRBV12-2 is reported as a pseudogene. The CDR3 has 15 residues. The CDR3 reads CASRSRDRTNYGYTF. The CDR3 DNA reads as TGTGCAAGTCGTAGCCGGGACAGGACTAACTATGGCTACACCTTC.

The chain recombines TRBV9 with TRBJ2-1; 10 nucleotides line up with TRBD2. CDR3 length: 15 amino acids. Germline CDR1 and CDR2: SGDLS and YYNGEE. J was trimmed by 5 bases and V by 4 bases; bases with no gene match: 6. CDR3 in DNA: TGTGCCAGCAGCAGTACTAGCGGGGAAGACAATGAGCAGTTCTTC. Translation: CASSSTSGEDNEQFF.

The chain couples TRBV5-6 to TRBJ2-7; D remains unclear. The CDR3 runs 12 residues. Germline CDR1 reads SGHDT; CDR2 reads YYEEEE. Trimming shortened V by 0 bases and J by 7 bases, and 8 bases separated the two germline ends. The DNA of the CDR3 is TGTGCCAGCAGCTTGGGACATTCAGAGCAGTACTTC. This gives the protein CASSLGHSEQYF.

The gene calls are TRBV15 and TRBJ2-7; 9 bases are a match to TRBD1. The CDR3 is made up of 15 amino acids. Germline V gene data show CDR1 as LNHNV and CDR2 as YYDKDF (reference sequence). After removal of 4 bases from V and 5 bases from J, the junction contained 9 bases not matched to a gene. CDR3 DNA: TGTGCCACCAGCACCAGAACAGGGGGCGCGGACGAGCAGTACTTC. This sequence encodes CATSTRTGGADEQYF.

Comment on this clone: Mismatch with germline at one junction end may stem from a read error. This rearrangement joins TRBV6-5 to TRBJ2-3; tentative D call: TRBD2 (5 bases). Per germline, CDR1 MNHEY and CDR2 SVGAGI. There are 15 residues in the CDR3. CDR3 residues: CASMSRAGGTDMQYF. Here the CDR3 DNA reads TGTGCCAGCATGTCTCGGGCGGGCGGCACAGATATGCAGTATTTT.

The V gene is TRBV19, the J gene TRBJ2-5, with 8 bases aligning to TRBD1. V dropped 5 bases and J dropped 3; count of bases not matched to a gene: 8. Germline-derived CDR1 and CDR2 are LNHDA and SQIVND (reference sequence). The CDR3 extends over 15 amino acids. The CDR3 DNA reads as TGTGCCAGTAGTGTGACAGGGGTACCTAAAGAGACCCAGTACTTC. This sequence encodes CASSVTGVPKETQYF.

The chain couples TRBV7-8 to TRBJ2-1; TRBD2 agrees at 9 bases. The V and J ends lost 0 bases and 7 bases, in that order; junction bases with no gene match: 16. CDR1 is SGHVS, CDR2 FQNEAQ, per germline. The CDR3 sequence is 19 residues long. The CDR3 DNA is TGTGCCAGCAGCTTAGCAGGGGGTAGGCGGGAGGGTGGGGGGAATGAGCAGTTCTTC. This translates into CASSLAGGRREGGGNEQFF.

The J gene is TRBJ1-2, the V gene TRBV13; 10 positions agree with TRBD1. The CDR3 spans 15 residues. The V segment lost 6 bases and the J segment 5 bases; nucleotides outside the gene matches: 9. Germline CDR1 reads PRHDT; CDR2 reads FYEKMQ (reference sequence). The chain's CDR3 is CASSYRDRGGYGYTF. The CDR3, as DNA: TGTGCCAGCAGTTACCGGGACAGGGGAGGTTATGGCTACACCTTC.

The rearrangement links TRBV11-3 to TRBJ2-7; 13 bases fit TRBD2. The CDR3 contains 14 residues. Germline-derived CDR1 and CDR2 are SGHNT and YENEEA. The J segment lost 3 bases and the V segment lost 5 bases, leaving 1 base of the junction unmatched. In nucleotides, the CDR3 is TGTGCCAGCAGCAGGACTAGCGGGAGCTACGAGCAGTACTTC. It is translated as CASSRTSGSYEQYF.